One sample yielded the 17 T cell receptor beta chains listed below, sequenced in a study of regulatory T cells in long-lasting Graves disease. Construction of the TCR beta libraries employed iRepertoire HTBI primers in conjunction with Arm-PCR of CDR3 regions. TCRdb re-called the multiplex PCR reads through MiXCR, storing one row per CDR3 protein. The sample records 680,000 or so distinct CDR3 sequences, roughly 15% being singletons. Time point denoted: newly diagnosed GD, antithyroid drugs for less than 3 months. RNA from PBMCs was the source of the TCR library. This sample also appeared in a second study, on T cells in Graves' hyperthyroidism and ophthalmopathy.

Sequencing was performed on peripheral blood mononuclear cells (PBMCs), taken at new diagnosis, from a patient treated with antithyroid drugs. These receptors all stem from a woman aged 25-40 years with Graves disease.

This clonotype appeared many times. The chain combines TRBV20-1 with TRBJ2-3; 10 nucleotides match TRBD2. This CDR3 spans 15 amino acids. V lost 6 bases to trimming and J lost 4 bases; unmatched junction nucleotides: 10. Looked up from germline, CDR1 is DFQATT and CDR2 is SNEGSKA (reference sequence). The CDR3 coding sequence is TGCAGTGCCGAGTCCGCTAGCGGGAGTGCAGATACGCAGTATTTT. This gives the protein CSAESASGSADTQYF.

Comments on this clonotype: This clone may be a read error of a much larger clone one base away. This sequence joins TRBV27 and TRBJ2-7; D may be TRBD1 (6 bases). With 4 bases removed from V and 2 bases from J, the gap between germline ends came to 12 bases. The CDR3 sequence is 14 residues long. Germline V gives CDR1 MNHEY, CDR2 SMNVEV (reference sequence). The CDR3 DNA sequence: TGTGCCAGCAGTTCTTACAGGGCCGCCTACGAGCAGTACTTC. It is translated as CASSSYRAAYEQYF.

J is TRBJ2-6 and V is TRBV29-1; unclear D gene. V shed 3 bases and J shed 0 bases, with 3 bases lying between them. The CDR3 is made up of 13 amino acids. In germline, CDR1 is SQVTM, CDR2 ANQGSEA. DNA for the CDR3: TGCAGCGTTGACGGCTCTGGGGCCAACGTCCTGACTTTC. Its translation is CSVDGSGANVLTF.

This clonotype was counted many times. The chain is built from TRBV15 and TRBJ1-1, with 9 bases aligning to TRBD1. The CDR3 is 14 amino acids. Looked up from germline, CDR1 is LNHNV and CDR2 is YYDKDF (reference sequence). Trimming took 2 bases from V and 10 from J; bases not matched to a gene: 8. The CDR3 coding sequence is TGTGCCACCAGCAGAAAACAGGGGGCGCCTGGAGCTTTCTTT. Encoded protein: CATSRKQGAPGAFF.

V and J are TRBV4-2 and TRBJ2-7, with 8 nucleotides matching TRBD2. Germline CDR1 and CDR2: LGHNA and YNFKEQ. The CDR3 has 16 amino acids. The V and J ends lost 4 bases and 7 bases, in that order; junction bases with no gene match: 15. The CDR3 region has the DNA TGTGCCAGCAGCCCTCGGGTCGGGACTAGAGGTAATGAGCAGTACTTC. It is translated as CASSPRVGTRGNEQYF.

This clonotype was picked up a small number of times. Just one base apart from a much larger clone, this may be a read error. This is likely a read error, given that the CDR3 carries no conserved phenylalanine or tryptophan at its end. This sequence joins TRBV2 and TRBJ1-2; D is unclear. The germline V gene has CDR1 SNHLY and CDR2 FYNNEI. Trimming removed 9 bases at V and 4 bases at J, with 15 bases between. The CDR3 consists of 13 residues. CDR3: CASATDGIYGYTS. The CDR3 nucleotides read TGTGCCAGTGCAACCGACGGAATCTATGGCTACACCTCC.

This clonotype was picked up many times. The V gene is TRBV20-1, the J gene TRBJ2-7; D gene ambiguous. V was shortened by 1 base and J by 7 bases, with 14 bases between the two germline ends. The germline V gene encodes CDR1 DFQATT and CDR2 SNEGSKA (reference sequence). The CDR3 consists of 13 residues. The DNA for the CDR3 is TGCAGTGCTAGAGTCCTGGGTGTGGGTGAGCAGTACTTC. Translating gives CSARVLGVGEQYF.

This clonotype was observed many times. This sequence joins TRBV10-3 and TRBJ1-2; the D gene is possibly TRBD1 (5 bases). There are 12 residues in the CDR3. The V end was cut by 7 bases, the J end by 4 bases, with 10 bases between. Germline assignment: CDR1 ENHRY and CDR2 SYGVKD. The chain's CDR3 is CAINAGTYGYTF. CDR3 bases: TGTGCCATCAACGCAGGGACCTATGGCTACACCTTC.

V and J are TRBV6-4 and TRBJ1-1, with 7 bases lining up with TRBD1. The CDR3 is 14 residues long. Trimming took 3 bases from V and 4 from J; bases not matched to a gene: 5. Germline CDR1 reads MRHNA; CDR2 reads SNTAGT. CDR3 amino acids: CASSETYRGTEAFF. CDR3 bases: TGTGCCAGCAGTGAGACTTACAGGGGCACTGAAGCTTTCTTT.

This clonotype was seen many times. V usage is TRBV12-3 or TRBV12-4 and J usage is TRBJ1-6; D is ambiguous. This CDR3 is 14 amino acids long. V dropped 0 bases and J dropped 7 bases, with 7 bases sitting between them. The CDR3 bases are TGTGCCAGCAGTTTAGCCAGCCCCAATTCACCCCTCCACTTT. This encodes CASSLASPNSPLHF.

V and J are TRBV30 and TRBJ2-2; 8 nucleotides agree with TRBD2. V lost 2 bases, J lost 2 bases, and 4 bases stayed unmatched. The CDR3 length is 15 residues. The germline V gene encodes CDR1 GTSNPN and CDR2 SVGIG (reference sequence). The CDR3 sequence: CAWSTGGPNTGELFF. The CDR3 coding sequence is TGTGCCTGGAGTACGGGAGGGCCCAACACCGGGGAGCTGTTTTTT.

This rearrangement joins TRBV20-1 to TRBJ2-7, with TRBD1 matching 9 bases. This CDR3 has 13 amino acids. Germline CDR1 is DFQATT and CDR2 is SNEGSKA (reference sequence). The J segment lost 5 bases and the V segment lost 5 bases, leaving 7 bases of the junction unmatched. CDR3 loop: CSAGSGQGNEQYF. The CDR3, as DNA: TGCAGTGCTGGATCGGGACAGGGAAACGAGCAGTACTTC.

The J gene is TRBJ1-4, the V gene TRBV10-3, with D maybe TRBD1 (5 bases). With 3 bases removed from V and 4 bases from J, the gap between germline ends came to 21 bases. This CDR3 has 18 residues. The V gene's germline CDR1 is ENHRY and CDR2 SYGVKD. Here the CDR3 DNA reads TGTGCCATCAGTGAACCCCTCGCCCCGGGGGACCTTAATGAAAAACTGTTTTTT. This gives the protein CAISEPLAPGDLNEKLFF.

In this sample, this clonotype turned up many times. This rearrangement joins TRBV3-1 to TRBJ2-7, with 7 bases that match TRBD2. V shed 3 bases, J shed 7 bases, and the junction held 9 bases outside the gene matches. The CDR3 contains 14 residues. Germline CDR1 and CDR2: LGHDT and YNNKEL (reference sequence). CDR3: CASSQGTTSEEQYF. The CDR3, as DNA: TGTGCCAGCAGCCAGGGGACTACCAGCGAGGAGCAGTACTTC.

The chain employs TRBV2 and TRBJ2-3, with D perhaps TRBD1 (6 bases). Trimming took 5 bases from V and 1 from J, leaving 16 bases between them. CDR3 length: 16 residues. Germline-derived CDR1 and CDR2 are SNHLY and FYNNEI. The CDR3 spells CASSPRQGRGTDTQYF. CDR3 in DNA: TGTGCCAGCAGTCCTAGGCAGGGGAGAGGCACAGATACGCAGTATTTT.

This clonotype showed up many times. The chain has TRBV6-1 and TRBJ1-1; D unclear. Per the germline V gene, CDR1 is MNHNS and CDR2 is SASEGT. This CDR3 region has 14 residues. V lost 6 bases and J lost 3, with 14 bases in between. CDR3 region: CASSLEGRYTEAFF. The DNA of the CDR3 is TGTGCCAGCAGCTTAGAGGGTCGCTACACTGAAGCTTTCTTT.

This clonotype appeared a few times. The V gene is TRBV18, the J gene TRBJ1-2, with D unclear. V lost 6 bases, J lost 2 bases, and 16 bases lay in between. CDR1 KGHSH and CDR2 LQKENI come from the germline V gene. This CDR3 comprises 15 residues. This chain's CDR3 is CASSSGSTNNYGYTF. CDR3 bases: TGTGCCAGCTCCAGCGGGTCGACAAACAACTATGGCTACACCTTC.